This TCR beta chain was captured by sequencing in a study of vaccination effects on CD4 cells after COVID-19. Study information: Two-dose BNT162b2 or mRNA-1273 vaccination was given to participants. Study findings and constraints: Only 1 of 255 vaccine-induced clones from healthy vaccinees cross-reacted with common cold coronaviruses.

Per germline, CDR1 KGHDR and CDR2 SFDVKD. This CDR3 contains 14 residues. The V gene end was trimmed by 7 bases and the J gene end by 1 base; junction bases not matched to a gene: 3. Of note for this clone: Its antigen remains unknown.

Pools of viral peptides were used by the ViraFEST assay to expand antigen-specific CD4+ T cells ahead of sequencing. When less than 13 days of culture had elapsed, CD4+ T cells were isolated. All vaccine recipients tested negative for nucleocapsid antibodies and had never contracted SARS-CoV-2 infection. Half-medium replacement with IL-2 medium occurred on days 3 and 7. Method: immunoSEQ multiplex PCR; TCRdb's copy keeps in-frame clones and lacks some. The table shows tens of thousands of clones, with 75% to 80% occurring only once. The sequence came from a human donor who received a COVID-19 vaccine. The rearrangement joins TRBV24-1 to TRBJ2-5; 9 bases agree with TRBD1. The specimen was CD4+ T cells from PBMCs cultured with HCoV-OC43 spike peptides, collected before COVID-19 vaccination. Subset defined: HCoV-OC43 spike overlapping peptide pool stimulation. CDR3 amino acids: CATSTGQGQETQYF. The CDR3 bases are TGTGCCACCAGCACGGGACAGGGCCAAGAGACCCAGTACTTC.